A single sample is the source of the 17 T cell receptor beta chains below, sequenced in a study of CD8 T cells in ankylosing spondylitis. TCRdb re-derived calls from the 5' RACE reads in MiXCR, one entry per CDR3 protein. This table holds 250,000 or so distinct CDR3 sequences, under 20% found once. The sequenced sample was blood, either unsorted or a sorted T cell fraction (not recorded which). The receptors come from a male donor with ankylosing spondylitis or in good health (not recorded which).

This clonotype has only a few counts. CDR3 region: CSARPRDLSSYEQYF. CDR3 DNA: TGCAGTGCTAGGCCTCGGGACTTGAGCTCCTACGAGCAGTACTTC. The chain combines TRBV20-1 with TRBJ2-7; possible D gene TRBD2, 6 bases. Germline V gene lookup returns CDR1 DFQATT and CDR2 SNEGSKA (reference sequence). The CDR3 sequence is 15 residues long. The V end lost 3 bases, the J end lost 0 bases, and 15 bases lay between the germline ends.

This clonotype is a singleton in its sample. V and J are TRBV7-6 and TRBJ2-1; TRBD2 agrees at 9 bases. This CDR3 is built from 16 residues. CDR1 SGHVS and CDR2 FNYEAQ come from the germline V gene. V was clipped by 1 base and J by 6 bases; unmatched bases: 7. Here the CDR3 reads CASSLVVASGTNEQFF. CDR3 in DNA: TGTGCCAGCAGCTTAGTGGTGGCTAGCGGGACCAATGAGCAGTTCTTC.

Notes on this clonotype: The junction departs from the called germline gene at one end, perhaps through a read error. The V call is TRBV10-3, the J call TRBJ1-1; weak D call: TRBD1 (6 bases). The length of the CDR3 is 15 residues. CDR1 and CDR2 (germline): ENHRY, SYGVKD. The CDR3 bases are TGTGCCATCGGTGAAACCGGACAGCTGAACACTGAAGCTTTCTTT. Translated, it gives CAIGETGQLNTEAFF.

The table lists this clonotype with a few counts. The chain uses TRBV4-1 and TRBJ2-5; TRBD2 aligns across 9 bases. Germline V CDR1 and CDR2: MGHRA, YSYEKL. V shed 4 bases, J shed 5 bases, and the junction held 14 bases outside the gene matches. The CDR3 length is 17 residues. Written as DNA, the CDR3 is TGCGCCAGCAGCCCCAAATTGGCGGGAGGGCCTCGGGAGACCCAGTACTTC. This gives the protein CASSPKLAGGPRETQYF.

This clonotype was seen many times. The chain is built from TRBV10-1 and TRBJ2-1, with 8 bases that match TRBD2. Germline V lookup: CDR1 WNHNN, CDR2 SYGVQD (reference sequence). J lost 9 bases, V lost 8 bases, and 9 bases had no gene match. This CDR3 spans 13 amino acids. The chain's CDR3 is CASRPGLEGEQFF. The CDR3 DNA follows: TGCGCCAGCCGCCCGGGACTAGAGGGTGAGCAGTTCTTC.

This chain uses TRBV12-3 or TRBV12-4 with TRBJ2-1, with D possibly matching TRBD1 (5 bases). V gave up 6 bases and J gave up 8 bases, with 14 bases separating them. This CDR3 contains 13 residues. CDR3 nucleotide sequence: TGTGCCAGCAGCCCTGGGTGGGGCGATGAGCAGTTCTTC. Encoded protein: CASSPGWGDEQFF.

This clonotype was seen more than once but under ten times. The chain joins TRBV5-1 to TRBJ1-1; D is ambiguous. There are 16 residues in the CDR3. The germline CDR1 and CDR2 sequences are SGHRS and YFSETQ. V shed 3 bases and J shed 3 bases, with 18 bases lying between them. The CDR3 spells CASSSPFEVTDTEAFF. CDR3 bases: TGCGCCAGCAGCTCACCATTTGAGGTGACGGACACTGAAGCTTTCTTT.

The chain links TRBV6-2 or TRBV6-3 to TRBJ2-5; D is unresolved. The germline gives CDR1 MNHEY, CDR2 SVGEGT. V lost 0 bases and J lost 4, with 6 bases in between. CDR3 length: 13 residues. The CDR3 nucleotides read TGTGCCAGCAGTTACTCGTGGTCAGAGACCCAGTACTTC. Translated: CASSYSWSETQYF.

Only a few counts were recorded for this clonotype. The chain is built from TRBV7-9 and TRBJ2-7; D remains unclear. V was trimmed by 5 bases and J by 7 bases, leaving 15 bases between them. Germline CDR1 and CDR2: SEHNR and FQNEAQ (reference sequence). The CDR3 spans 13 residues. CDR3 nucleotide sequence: TGTGCCAGCAGCCGACCAGCAGGCTGGGAGCAGTACTTC. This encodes CASSRPAGWEQYF. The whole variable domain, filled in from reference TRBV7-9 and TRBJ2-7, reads DTGVSQNPRHKITKRGQNVTFRCDPISEHNRLYWYRQTLGQGPEFLTYFQNEAQLEKSRLLSDRFSAERPKGSFSTLEIQRTEQGDSAMYLCASSRPAGWEQYFGPGTRLTVT.

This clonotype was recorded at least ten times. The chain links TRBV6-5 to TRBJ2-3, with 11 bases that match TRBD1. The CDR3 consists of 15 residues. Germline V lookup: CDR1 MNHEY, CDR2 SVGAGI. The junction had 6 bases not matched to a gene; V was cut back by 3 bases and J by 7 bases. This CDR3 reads CASSYGQGALNTQYF. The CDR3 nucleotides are TGTGCCAGCAGTTATGGACAGGGGGCATTAAATACGCAGTATTTT.

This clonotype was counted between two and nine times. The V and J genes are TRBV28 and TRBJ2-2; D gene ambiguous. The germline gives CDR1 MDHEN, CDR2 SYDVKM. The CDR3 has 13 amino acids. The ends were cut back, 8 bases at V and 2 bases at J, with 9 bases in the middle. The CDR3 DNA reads TGTGCCAGCCTAGAGAAAAACACCGGGGAGCTGTTTTTT. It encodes CASLEKNTGELFF.

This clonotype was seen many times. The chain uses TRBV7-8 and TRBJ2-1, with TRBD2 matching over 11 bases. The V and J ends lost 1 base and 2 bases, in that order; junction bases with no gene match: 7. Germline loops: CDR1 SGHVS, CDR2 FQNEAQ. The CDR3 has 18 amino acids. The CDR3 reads CASSLEPGLAAAYNEQFF. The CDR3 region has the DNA TGTGCCAGCAGCTTAGAGCCGGGACTAGCGGCAGCCTACAATGAGCAGTTCTTC.

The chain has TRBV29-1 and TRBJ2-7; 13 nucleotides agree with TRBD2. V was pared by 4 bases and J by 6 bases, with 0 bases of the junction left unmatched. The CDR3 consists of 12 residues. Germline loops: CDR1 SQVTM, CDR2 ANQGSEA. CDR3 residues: CSVGLAGGEQYF. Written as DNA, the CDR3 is TGCAGCGTTGGACTAGCGGGAGGCGAGCAGTACTTC.

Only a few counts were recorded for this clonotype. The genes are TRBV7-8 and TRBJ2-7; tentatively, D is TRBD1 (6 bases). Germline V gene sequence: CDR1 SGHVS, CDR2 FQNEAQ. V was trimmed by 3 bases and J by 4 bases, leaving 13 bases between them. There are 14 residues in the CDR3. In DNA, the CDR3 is TGTGCCAGCAGCTTCGGGACAAGGGCGTACGAGCAGTACTTC. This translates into CASSFGTRAYEQYF.

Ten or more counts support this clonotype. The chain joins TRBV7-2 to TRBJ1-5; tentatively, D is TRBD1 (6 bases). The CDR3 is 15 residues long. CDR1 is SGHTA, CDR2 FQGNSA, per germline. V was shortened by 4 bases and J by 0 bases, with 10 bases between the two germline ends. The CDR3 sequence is CASSSTGYSNQPQHF. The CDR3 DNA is TGTGCCAGCAGCTCGACAGGATATAGCAATCAGCCCCAGCATTTT.

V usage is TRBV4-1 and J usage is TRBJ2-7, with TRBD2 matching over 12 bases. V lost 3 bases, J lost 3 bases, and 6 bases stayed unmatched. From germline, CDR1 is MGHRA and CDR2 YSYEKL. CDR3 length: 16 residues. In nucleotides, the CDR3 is TGCGCCAGCAGCCATACGACTAGCGGGAGTGTCTACGAGCAGTACTTC. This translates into CASSHTTSGSVYEQYF.

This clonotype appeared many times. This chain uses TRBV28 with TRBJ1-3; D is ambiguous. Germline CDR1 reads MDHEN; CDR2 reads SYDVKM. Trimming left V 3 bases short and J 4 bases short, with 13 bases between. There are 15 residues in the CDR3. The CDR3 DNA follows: TGTGCCAGCAGTTTCCGCGGCGGAAGGGGAAACACCATATATTTT. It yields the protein CASSFRGGRGNTIYF. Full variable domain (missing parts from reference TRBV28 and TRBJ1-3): DVKVTQSSRYLVKRTGEKVFLECVQDMDHENMFWYRQDPGLGLRLIYFSYDVKMKEKGDIPEGYSVSREKKERFSLILESASTNQTSMYLCASSFRGGRGNTIYFGEGSWLTVV.